This T cell receptor beta chain was recorded in a study of cytomegalovirus exposure and HLA in healthy donors. In the study overall: Earlier work reported approximately 110 million unique TCR beta sequences from about 190 million T cells.

Study-level results: Likely technical artifact: a cluster of highly shared sequence variants. Rare TCR sequences dominated, though some public TCRs recurred in many donors.

The V end lost 4 bases, the J end lost 7 bases, and 13 bases lay between the germline ends. Germline assignment: CDR1 SQVTM and CDR2 ANQGSEA. The CDR3 has 12 amino acids. Amplification used 60 Vbeta primers and 13 Jbeta primers. Sequenced by immunoSEQ multiplex PCR; TCRdb stores in-frame clones only, minus some. The sample holds tens of thousands of clones; about 80% are singletons and the top ten take around 1.5%. On this clone: Antigen: not known.

The sample was PBMCs. This TCR was sampled from a male donor in good health and CMV-seronegative. The rearrangement uses TRBV29-1 and TRBJ1-1; a weak D match, TRBD1 (5 bases). The CDR3 protein is CSVGRGLGEAFF. Written as DNA, the CDR3 is TGCAGCGTTGGTCGGGGGTTAGGTGAAGCTTTCTTT.